A selection of T cell receptor beta chains follows, all from one sample in a study of T cells in Graves' hyperthyroidism and ophthalmopathy. From the multiplex PCR reads, TCRdb called clonotypes with MiXCR, one entry per CDR3 protein. Here the sample spans 650,000 to 800,000 distinct CDR3 sequences, 45% being singletons. The specimen sequenced was peripheral blood or thyroid tissue (not recorded which). The receptors derive from an adult man with Graves' disease, either hyperthyroidism or ophthalmopathy (not recorded which). CDR3s include the opening cysteine and the closing phenylalanine or tryptophan. A D gene is named only where the DNA matches it firmly. Size tells how often a clone was seen (once, few, many) or the class of an expanded clone, and some rows leave it out.

v_gene: TRBV20-1; abundance: .; d_gene: .; j_gene: TRBJ1-4; CDR3aa: CSARGVFGTNEKLFF; CDR3nt: TGCAGTGCTAGAGGGGTTTTCGGGACTAATGAAAAACTGTTTTTT
v_gene: TRBV7-8; abundance: few; d_gene: TRBD2; j_gene: TRBJ2-7; CDR3aa: CASSLGPTRGTSGRSYEQYF; CDR3nt: TGTGCCAGCAGCTTAGGTCCAACCCGTGGGACTAGCGGGAGATCCTACGAGCAGTACTTC
v_gene: TRBV9; abundance: many; d_gene: .; j_gene: TRBJ1-6; CDR3aa: CASSAVLWGPVHF; CDR3nt: TGTGCCAGCAGCGCAGTCCTCTGGGGACCGGTCCACTTT
v_gene: TRBV25-1; abundance: .; d_gene: .; j_gene: TRBJ1-4; CDR3aa: CAWSVPWTDEKLFF; CDR3nt: TGTGCCTGGAGTGTACCTTGGACAGACGAAAAACTGTTTTTT
v_gene: TRBV12-3/TRBV12-4; abundance: many; d_gene: .; j_gene: TRBJ1-3; CDR3aa: CASSFGGSGNTIYF; CDR3nt: TGTGCCAGCAGCTTCGGGGGATCAGGAAACACCATATATTTT
v_gene: TRBV7-2; abundance: .; d_gene: .; j_gene: TRBJ1-2; CDR3aa: CASSHGRFYGYTF; CDR3nt: TGTGCCAGCAGCCATGGACGGTTCTATGGCTACACCTTC
v_gene: TRBV20-1; abundance: few; d_gene: TRBD2; j_gene: TRBJ2-2; CDR3aa: CSARPGLAPTGELFF; CDR3nt: TGCAGTGCTAGGCCGGGACTAGCCCCCACCGGGGAGCTGTTTTTT
v_gene: TRBV6-5; abundance: .; d_gene: TRBD1; j_gene: TRBJ2-7; CDR3aa: CASSYTGQGSYEQYF; CDR3nt: TGTGCCAGCAGTTACACCGGACAGGGGAGCTACGAGCAGTACTTC
v_gene: TRBV6-5; abundance: .; d_gene: .; j_gene: TRBJ2-2; CDR3aa: CASSYPFMRFANTGELFF; CDR3nt: TGTGCCAGCAGTTACCCCTTCATGAGGTTCGCGAACACCGGGGAGCTGTTTTTT
v_gene: TRBV2; abundance: many; d_gene: .; j_gene: TRBJ1-4; CDR3aa: CASGLRVNEKLFF; CDR3nt: TGTGCCAGCGGCCTACGGGTCAATGAAAAACTGTTTTTT
v_gene: TRBV15; abundance: .; d_gene: .; j_gene: TRBJ2-5; CDR3aa: CATSSERGAETQYF; CDR3nt: TGTGCCACCAGCAGTGAAAGGGGCGCGGAGACCCAGTACTTC
v_gene: TRBV2; abundance: .; d_gene: TRBD2; j_gene: TRBJ2-6; CDR3aa: CASIWTSGNPTGANVLTF; CDR3nt: TGTGCCAGCATATGGACTAGCGGGAACCCTACTGGGGCCAACGTCCTGACTTTC
v_gene: TRBV7-9; abundance: .; d_gene: .; j_gene: TRBJ1-3; CDR3aa: CASSVDADSGNTIYF; CDR3nt: TGTGCCAGCAGCGTTGATGCCGACAGTGGAAACACCATATATTTT
v_gene: TRBV2; abundance: many; d_gene: .; j_gene: TRBJ1-6; CDR3aa: CASRKAGRENSPLHF; CDR3nt: TGTGCCAGCAGGAAGGCGGGACGGGAGAATTCACCCCTCCACTTT
v_gene: TRBV5-1; abundance: few; d_gene: .; j_gene: TRBJ1-5; CDR3aa: CASSWTTGLNQPQHF; CDR3nt: TGCGCCAGCAGCTGGACCACAGGGCTCAATCAGCCCCAGCATTTT
v_gene: TRBV29-1; abundance: .; d_gene: TRBD2; j_gene: TRBJ2-5; CDR3aa: CSVGKAGTETQYF; CDR3nt: TGCAGCGTTGGGAAAGCGGGGACGGAGACCCAGTACTTC
v_gene: TRBV20-1; abundance: many; d_gene: TRBD1; j_gene: TRBJ2-7; CDR3aa: CSARDRGLREQYF; CDR3nt: TGCAGTGCCCGGGACAGGGGGTTGAGGGAGCAGTACTTC
v_gene: TRBV7-9; abundance: .; d_gene: TRBD2; j_gene: TRBJ2-2; CDR3aa: CASSQRTSGSTGELFF; CDR3nt: TGTGCCAGCAGCCAGAGGACTAGCGGGAGCACCGGGGAGCTGTTTTTT
v_gene: TRBV7-9; abundance: .; d_gene: .; j_gene: TRBJ1-2; CDR3aa: CASSQNFGHNPNYGYTF; CDR3nt: TGTGCCAGCAGCCAAAATTTCGGACACAACCCTAACTATGGCTACACCTTC
v_gene: TRBV7-3; abundance: .; d_gene: TRBD1; j_gene: TRBJ2-5; CDR3aa: CASSSRQGAGETQYF; CDR3nt: TGTGCCAGCAGCTCACGACAGGGGGCGGGAGAGACCCAGTACTTC
v_gene: TRBV15; abundance: .; d_gene: .; j_gene: TRBJ2-3; CDR3aa: CATSRGGESDTQYF; CDR3nt: TGTGCCACCAGCAGAGGAGGGGAATCCGATACGCAGTATTTT
v_gene: TRBV25-1; abundance: many; d_gene: .; j_gene: TRBJ1-5; CDR3aa: CASRGTSGQPQHF; CDR3nt: TGTGCCAGCAGGGGGACGTCGGGTCAGCCCCAGCATTTT
v_gene: TRBV2; abundance: many; d_gene: .; j_gene: TRBJ1-5; CDR3aa: CASSGSNQPQHF; CDR3nt: TGTGCCAGCTCAGGGAGCAATCAGCCCCAGCATTTT
v_gene: TRBV6-5; abundance: few; d_gene: .; j_gene: TRBJ2-5; CDR3aa: CASSYGLDQETQYF; CDR3nt: TGTGCCAGCAGTTACGGTCTAGACCAAGAGACCCAGTACTTC
v_gene: TRBV10-2; abundance: many; d_gene: .; j_gene: TRBJ2-7; CDR3aa: CASSATTGPTYEQYF; CDR3nt: TGCGCCAGCAGTGCAACGACAGGCCCAACCTACGAGCAGTACTTC
v_gene: TRBV9; abundance: few; d_gene: TRBD1; j_gene: TRBJ1-5; CDR3aa: CASSVGSTGGQPQHF; CDR3nt: TGTGCCAGCAGCGTAGGATCTACAGGGGGCCAGCCCCAGCATTTT
v_gene: TRBV2; abundance: many; d_gene: .; j_gene: TRBJ1-3; CDR3aa: CASRGRSSGNTIYF; CDR3nt: TGTGCCAGCAGGGGCAGGAGCTCTGGAAACACCATATATTTT
v_gene: TRBV10-1; abundance: .; d_gene: TRBD2; j_gene: TRBJ2-2; CDR3aa: CASSGVAGAGELFF; CDR3nt: TGCGCCAGCAGTGGGGTAGCGGGAGCCGGGGAGCTGTTTTTT
v_gene: TRBV20-1; abundance: .; d_gene: TRBD2; j_gene: TRBJ2-5; CDR3aa: CSAPGLAGAETQYF; CDR3nt: TGCAGTGCTCCGGGACTAGCGGGAGCAGAGACCCAGTACTTC
v_gene: TRBV20-1; abundance: .; d_gene: TRBD2; j_gene: TRBJ2-7; CDR3aa: CRRLAGGYEQYF; CDR3nt: TGCAGGCGACTAGCGGGAGGGTACGAGCAGTACTTC
v_gene: TRBV5-1; abundance: .; d_gene: .; j_gene: TRBJ1-4; CDR3aa: CASSNPGRKSNEKLFF; CDR3nt: TGCGCCAGCAGCAACCCGGGACGGAAAAGTAATGAAAAACTGTTTTTT
v_gene: TRBV15; abundance: many; d_gene: .; j_gene: TRBJ1-1; CDR3aa: CATSGGTEAFF; CDR3nt: TGTGCCACCAGCGGCGGGACCGAAGCTTTCTTT
v_gene: TRBV15; abundance: many; d_gene: TRBD2; j_gene: TRBJ2-5; CDR3aa: CATSASGSFETQYF; CDR3nt: TGTGCCACCAGCGCTAGCGGGAGTTTCGAGACCCAGTACTTC
v_gene: TRBV2; abundance: .; d_gene: TRBD1; j_gene: TRBJ1-5; CDR3aa: CASKETGANNQPQHF; CDR3nt: TGTGCCAGCAAGGAGACAGGGGCTAACAATCAGCCCCAGCATTTT
v_gene: TRBV7-9; abundance: .; d_gene: .; j_gene: TRBJ1-4; CDR3aa: CASSLVGQGGDEKLFF; CDR3nt: TGTGCCAGCAGCTTGGTTGGGCAGGGCGGCGATGAAAAACTGTTTTTT
v_gene: TRBV5-4; abundance: few; d_gene: .; j_gene: TRBJ2-5; CDR3aa: CASSAGARPDYQETQYF; CDR3nt: TGTGCCAGCTCAGCCGGGGCCCGTCCCGACTACCAAGAGACCCAGTACTTC
v_gene: TRBV7-9; abundance: .; d_gene: TRBD2; j_gene: TRBJ2-6; CDR3aa: CASSLRGPSGVGANVLTF; CDR3nt: TGTGCCAGCAGCTTAAGAGGTCCTAGCGGGGTCGGGGCCAACGTCCTGACTTTC
v_gene: TRBV24-1; abundance: many; d_gene: TRBD1; j_gene: TRBJ1-1; CDR3aa: CATSRTGDAEAFF; CDR3nt: TGTGCCACCAGCCGAACAGGGGATGCTGAAGCTTTCTTT
v_gene: TRBV10-3; abundance: many; d_gene: .; j_gene: TRBJ1-1; CDR3aa: CAIRGQSNTEAFF; CDR3nt: TGTGCCATCAGAGGACAGTCGAACACTGAAGCTTTCTTT
v_gene: TRBV29-1; abundance: .; d_gene: TRBD1; j_gene: TRBJ1-5; CDR3aa: CSVPGDSSNQPQHF; CDR3nt: TGCAGCGTCCCCGGGGACAGTAGCAATCAGCCCCAGCATTTT
v_gene: TRBV10-3; abundance: .; d_gene: TRBD2; j_gene: TRBJ2-1; CDR3aa: CAISEALRGGNNEQFF; CDR3nt: TGTGCCATCAGTGAGGCTTTGCGGGGGGGAAACAATGAGCAGTTCTTC
v_gene: TRBV29-1; abundance: few; d_gene: TRBD1; j_gene: TRBJ1-6; CDR3aa: CSVGDRPNSPLHF; CDR3nt: TGCAGCGTTGGGGACAGACCTAATTCACCCCTCCACTTT
v_gene: TRBV20-1; abundance: many; d_gene: .; j_gene: TRBJ1-2; CDR3aa: CSARDPEVPGYGYTF; CDR3nt: TGCAGTGCTAGAGACCCGGAGGTCCCGGGATATGGCTACACCTTC
v_gene: TRBV7-8; abundance: once; d_gene: .; j_gene: TRBJ1-2; CDR3aa: CASSLWTSGARGYTF; CDR3nt: TGTGCCAGCAGCTTATGGACTAGCGGGGCCAGGGGCTACACCTTC
v_gene: TRBV5-1; abundance: many; d_gene: TRBD1; j_gene: TRBJ1-1; CDR3aa: CASSQGQTNTEAFF; CDR3nt: TGCGCCAGCAGCCAGGGACAGACGAACACTGAAGCTTTCTTT
v_gene: TRBV19; abundance: .; d_gene: TRBD1; j_gene: TRBJ1-2; CDR3aa: CASSIGGQPYGYTF; CDR3nt: TGTGCCAGTAGTATAGGGGGACAGCCCTATGGCTACACCTTC
v_gene: TRBV6-1; abundance: .; d_gene: TRBD1; j_gene: TRBJ1-6; CDR3aa: CASRTGQGSSPLHF; CDR3nt: TGTGCCAGCAGGACGGGACAGGGCAGCTCACCCCTCCACTTT
v_gene: TRBV14; abundance: .; d_gene: .; j_gene: TRBJ2-5; CDR3aa: CASSPLSGTFQETQYF; CDR3nt: TGTGCCAGCAGCCCTTTGAGCGGAACCTTTCAAGAGACCCAGTACTTC
v_gene: TRBV7-2; abundance: few; d_gene: .; j_gene: TRBJ2-5; CDR3aa: CASSFEGRGTQYF; CDR3nt: TGTGCCAGCAGCTTCGAGGGAAGGGGGACCCAGTACTTC
v_gene: TRBV5-1; abundance: .; d_gene: .; j_gene: TRBJ1-2; CDR3aa: CASSLDYRDPVYGYTF; CDR3nt: TGCGCCAGCAGCTTGGATTACCGCGATCCGGTCTATGGCTACACCTTC